Shown below are 8 T cell receptor beta chains from a single sample sequenced in a study of control samples from healthy donors and cancer patients. Sequencing was performed with immunoSEQ multiplex PCR; in TCRdb, only in-frame clones are kept and a portion is missing. The profile shows roughly 80,000 clones, about 88% of them singletons. Sequenced material: blood. These receptors were collected from a woman between 45 and 60 years old in good health.

This sequence joins TRBV4-1 and TRBJ2-7, with a weak D call TRBD2 (5 bases). From germline, CDR1 is MGHRA and CDR2 YSYEKL. Deletions cut 0 bases from V and 1 base from J, with 10 bases between. The CDR3 is 15 amino acids. For the CDR3, the DNA is TGCGCCAGCAGCCAAGATTCCAGCGGTTCCTACGAGCAGTACTTC. This translates into CASSQDSSGSYEQYF.

The V call is TRBV7-9, the J call TRBJ1-2, with TRBD1 matching over 7 bases. Germline loops: CDR1 SEHNR, CDR2 FQNEAQ (reference sequence). V lost 2 bases, J lost 8 bases, and 5 bases stayed unmatched. The CDR3 has 13 residues. The CDR3 bases are TGTGCCAGCAGCTTACAGGGGGTCAGAGGCTACACCTTC. It translates to CASSLQGVRGYTF.

The chain couples TRBV2 to TRBJ2-3; the D gene is possibly TRBD2 (6 bases). CDR3 size: 15 residues. The germline V gene encodes CDR1 SNHLY and CDR2 FYNNEI. Trimming cost V 8 bases and J 6 bases, with 21 bases left between them. Here the CDR3 reads CASGGGAARMDTQYF. CDR3 bases: TGTGCCAGCGGCGGCGGGGCCGCGAGGATGGATACGCAGTATTTT.

Only one count was recorded for this clone. This sequence joins TRBV18 and TRBJ1-4; D gene ambiguous. Germline V CDR1 and CDR2: KGHSH, LQKENI. This CDR3 has 12 amino acids. The V and J ends lost 2 bases and 7 bases respectively, with 5 bases between them. CDR3: CASSPNREKLFF. The CDR3 bases are TGTGCCAGCTCACCAAATCGTGAAAAACTGTTTTTT.

The J gene is TRBJ2-7, the V gene TRBV6-5; 7 bases are shared with TRBD1. The germline CDR1 and CDR2 sequences are MNHEY and SVGAGI. Trimming took 7 bases from V and 2 from J; bases not matched to a gene: 8. This CDR3 region has 14 residues. The CDR3 loop is CASTIDRAPYEQYF. The CDR3 DNA sequence: TGTGCCAGCACAATAGACAGGGCCCCCTACGAGCAGTACTTC.

The genes are TRBV19 and TRBJ1-5; D is possibly TRBD1 (6 bases). The germline CDR1 and CDR2 sequences are LNHDA and SQIVND (reference sequence). This CDR3 has 16 amino acids. Trimming left V 2 bases short and J 4 bases short, with 15 bases between. CDR3 DNA sequence: TGTGCCAGTAGTATATCCCTCGGACAGTTGAATCAGCCCCAGCATTTT. This encodes CASSISLGQLNQPQHF.

The chain combines TRBV25-1 with TRBJ2-1, with D hard to call. V was clipped by 2 bases and J by 9 bases, with 11 bases between them. This CDR3 region has 13 residues. From germline, CDR1 is MGHDK and CDR2 SYGVNS. CDR3 region: CASSEQSRGEQFF. The CDR3, as DNA: TGTGCCAGCAGTGAACAGTCCAGAGGTGAGCAGTTCTTC.

The V gene is TRBV12-3 or TRBV12-4, the J gene TRBJ1-1; no clear D. The V gene lost 1 base and the J gene lost 3 bases, with 3 bases spanning the gap. This CDR3 has 12 amino acids. In nucleotides, the CDR3 is TGTGCCAGCAGTTTAGTGGACACTGAAGCTTTCTTT. It translates to CASSLVDTEAFF.